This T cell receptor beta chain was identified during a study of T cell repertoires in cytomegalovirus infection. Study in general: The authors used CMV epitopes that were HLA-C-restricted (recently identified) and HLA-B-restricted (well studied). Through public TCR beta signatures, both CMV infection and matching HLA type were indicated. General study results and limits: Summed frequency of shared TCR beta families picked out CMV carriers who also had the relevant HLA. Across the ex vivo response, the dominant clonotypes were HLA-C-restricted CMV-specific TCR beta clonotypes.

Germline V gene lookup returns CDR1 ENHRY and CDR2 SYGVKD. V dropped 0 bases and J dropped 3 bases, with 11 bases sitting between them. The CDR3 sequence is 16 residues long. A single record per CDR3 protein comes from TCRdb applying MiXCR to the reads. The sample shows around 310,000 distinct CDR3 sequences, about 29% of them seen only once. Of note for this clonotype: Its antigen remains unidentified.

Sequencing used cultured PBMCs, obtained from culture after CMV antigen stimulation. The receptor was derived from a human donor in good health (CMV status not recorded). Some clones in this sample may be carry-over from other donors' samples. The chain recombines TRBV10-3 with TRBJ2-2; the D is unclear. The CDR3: CAISESGTLDTGELFF. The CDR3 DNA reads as TGTGCCATCAGTGAGTCCGGCACCCTGGACACCGGGGAGCTGTTTTTT.